This is a list of T cell receptor beta chains from one sample in a study of blood T cell repertoires in COVID-19. TCRdb's copy holds only in-frame clones and misses some; the assay was immunoSEQ multiplex PCR. This table has about 33,000 clones, roughly three quarters appearing once. Material: peripheral blood. These TCRs come from a man between 65 and 85 years old with acute or convalescent COVID-19. Each CDR3 is given with its conserved first and last residue. D genes are given only for firm matches. Expanded clones are given a class, and other clones once, few, many or no size at all.

v_gene,d_gene,j_gene,abundance,CDR3nt,CDR3aa
TRBV15,-,TRBJ1-1,-,TGTGCCACCAGCAGAAGCGGCAGGGGATCCACTGAAGCTTTCTTT,CATSRSGRGSTEAFF
TRBV14,-,TRBJ2-3,-,TGTGCCAGCAGCCAGGAGAACTCAGATACGCAGTATTTT,CASSQENSDTQYF
TRBV30,-,TRBJ1-5,-,TGTGCCTGGAGTCTAACAGCTCATAGCAATCAGCCCCAGCATTTT,CAWSLTAHSNQPQHF
TRBV3-1/TRBV3-2,TRBD1,TRBJ1-1,-,TGTGCCAGCAGCCAAGCTATTAACAGGGGGAACACTGAAGCTTTCTTT,CASSQAINRGNTEAFF
TRBV2,-,TRBJ2-2,-,TGTGCCAGCAAACTAGGGGGGGCTGAGACCGGGGAGCTGTTTTTT,CASKLGGAETGELFF
TRBV28,-,TRBJ1-1,few,TGTGCCAGCAGTTTATTAGGGGTTGCGAACACTGAAGCTTTCTTT,CASSLLGVANTEAFF
TRBV29-1,-,TRBJ1-1,-,TGCAGCGCCCTTGGGGGGTTGGACACTGAAGCTTTCTTT,CSALGGLDTEAFF
TRBV29-1,-,TRBJ1-2,once,TGCAGCGTTGAAGATCGAAGAGGTGGCTACACCTTC,CSVEDRRGGYTF
TRBV10-1,TRBD2,TRBJ2-7,-,TGCGCCAGCAGTTCGTTTGGACTAGCGAATGAGCAGTACTTC,CASSSFGLANEQYF
TRBV7-2,TRBD1,TRBJ1-6,-,TGTGCCAGCAGCCTGCTCGGGACAGGGGGCCTACCCCTCCACTTT,CASSLLGTGGLPLHF
TRBV6-5,-,TRBJ1-5,once,TGTGCCAGCAGAAGATACCCCGGGGGCAATCAGCCCCAGCATTTT,CASRRYPGGNQPQHF
TRBV4-1,-,TRBJ2-6,once,TGCGCCAGCAGCCACCTACTAGGGGCCAACGTCCTGACTTTC,CASSHLLGANVLTF
TRBV6-2/TRBV6-3,TRBD2,TRBJ2-5,once,TGTGCCAGCAGTCCGAGACTAGCGGGAGGGCCACAAGAGACCCAGTACTTC,CASSPRLAGGPQETQYF
TRBV15,TRBD1,TRBJ2-7,once,TGTGCCACCAGCAGAGGGGGACAGGATTGGGAGCAGTACTTC,CATSRGGQDWEQYF
TRBV5-6,TRBD1,TRBJ1-4,once,TGTGCCAGCAGCTACGGGACAGAGCATAATGAAAAACTGTTTTTT,CASSYGTEHNEKLFF
TRBV30,-,TRBJ2-1,-,TGTGCCTGGAGTGTACTTGGAGATGAGCAGTTCTTC,CAWSVLGDEQFF
TRBV6-2/TRBV6-3,-,TRBJ1-4,-,TGTGCCAGCAGTACCCCAGGGGCCGCAGCGGAAAAACTGTTTTTT,CASSTPGAAAEKLFF
TRBV12-5,TRBD1,TRBJ2-5,-,TGTGCTAGTCGCCAGGGGGCGCTGGGGGAGACCCAGTACTTC,CASRQGALGETQYF
TRBV7-9,TRBD1,TRBJ2-2,-,TGTGCCAGCAGCCAACAGGGGGCGCACACCGGGGAGCTGTTTTTT,CASSQQGAHTGELFF
TRBV11-3,TRBD2,TRBJ2-1,-,TGTGCCAGCAGCCGTAGCGGGGGAGACTACAATGAGCAGTTCTTC,CASSRSGGDYNEQFF
TRBV6-2/TRBV6-3,TRBD1,TRBJ1-4,-,TGTGCCAGCAGCCCGTCGGGACAGGGAGGAGCGACTAATGAAAAACTGTTTTTT,CASSPSGQGGATNEKLFF
TRBV14,TRBD2,TRBJ2-1,-,TGTGCCAGCAGCCAAAGGGGGACTAGCGTTTACAATGAGCAGTTCTTC,CASSQRGTSVYNEQFF
TRBV6-2/TRBV6-3,-,TRBJ2-3,-,TGTGCCAGCAGTTACATAAGGACTAAAGCTGAAAGCACAGATACGCAGTATTTT,CASSYIRTKAESTDTQYF
TRBV28,-,TRBJ1-5,-,TGTGCCATCAGAACTCAACAGGGCCGGGTCAATCAGCCCCAGCATTTT,CAIRTQQGRVNQPQHF
TRBV25-1,-,TRBJ2-7,-,TGTGCCAGCAGCCCCGACGCGATTTGGGGGCCCCACGAGCAGTACTTC,CASSPDAIWGPHEQYF
TRBV10-3,TRBD1,TRBJ1-2,-,TGTGCCATCAGTGGACAGGGGTCTAACTATGGCTACACCTTC,CAISGQGSNYGYTF
TRBV7-9,TRBD1,TRBJ1-1,-,TGTGCCAGCAGATACGACAGGGGACATGGGGACACTGAAGCTTTCTTT,CASRYDRGHGDTEAFF
TRBV6-1,TRBD2,TRBJ2-1,once,TGTGCCAGCAGTGAAGAGGGACTACCCTACAATGAGCAGTTCTTC,CASSEEGLPYNEQFF
TRBV3-1/TRBV3-2,-,TRBJ1-5,once,TGTGCCAGCAGCCAGTTAGATCAGCCCCAGCATTTT,CASSQLDQPQHF
TRBV7-2,-,TRBJ1-5,few,TGTGCCAGCAGCTTCAGGGTCTATAGCAATCAGCCCCAGCATTTT,CASSFRVYSNQPQHF
TRBV5-6,-,TRBJ1-5,-,TGTGCCAGCAGTCTCTACACCCAGAGTGGGGCGAATCAGCCCCAGCATTTT,CASSLYTQSGANQPQHF
TRBV7-6,TRBD2,TRBJ2-1,-,TGTGCCAGCAGCTTGGAAGGGACTAGCGGGGGAGATGAGCAGTTCTTC,CASSLEGTSGGDEQFF
TRBV15,TRBD1,TRBJ1-1,-,TGTGCCACCAGCAGCGCCGGGACAGGGATTTCTGAAGCTTTCTTT,CATSSAGTGISEAFF
TRBV6-2/TRBV6-3,TRBD2,TRBJ2-1,-,TGTGCCAGCAGCAAGGGGACTAGCGGGAGCTTCAATGAGCAGTTCTTC,CASSKGTSGSFNEQFF
TRBV7-9,-,TRBJ2-2,-,TGTGCCAGCAGCTTAGGTCAGATGAACACCGGGGAGCTGTTTTTT,CASSLGQMNTGELFF
TRBV19,-,TRBJ2-6,-,TGTGCCAGTAGCCTAAACTCTGGGGCCAACGTCCTGACTTTC,CASSLNSGANVLTF
TRBV29-1,-,TRBJ2-3,-,TGCAGCGTTGAGGACACAAATACGCAGTATTTT,CSVEDTNTQYF
TRBV6-6,TRBD1,TRBJ1-1,-,TGTGCCAGCACTCCGGGACAGGGCCTTAACACTGAAGCTTTCTTT,CASTPGQGLNTEAFF
TRBV7-2,-,TRBJ1-1,-,TGTGCCAGCGTCCCCACTCGGTCGGCTTTCTTT,CASVPTRSAFF
TRBV19,-,TRBJ1-5,-,TGTGCCAGTAGAATACCGGGGAATCAGCCCCAGCATTTT,CASRIPGNQPQHF
TRBV6-5,-,TRBJ1-2,once,TGTGCCAGCAGTTACTCAGGGGGGGCAAACTATGGCTACACCTTC,CASSYSGGANYGYTF
TRBV14,-,TRBJ1-1,-,TGTGCCAGCAGCCAAGATCTGAGGGTGAACACTGAAGCTTTCTTT,CASSQDLRVNTEAFF
TRBV5-1,TRBD1,TRBJ1-1,-,TGCGCCAGCAGCTTGGCAGGGGGCTTGAACACTGAAGCTTTCTTT,CASSLAGGLNTEAFF
TRBV7-2,TRBD1,TRBJ2-7,-,TGTGCCAGCAGCCTGGGACAGGTTGCCTACGAGCAGTACTTC,CASSLGQVAYEQYF
TRBV27,TRBD1,TRBJ1-6,once,TGTGCCAGCAGTCGCAAACAGGGGAGCTCCTATAATTCACCCCTCCACTTT,CASSRKQGSSYNSPLHF
TRBV7-8,-,TRBJ2-7,few,TGTGCCAGCAGGCCCAGACGAGGACAGCCCTACGAGCAGTACTTC,CASRPRRGQPYEQYF
TRBV19,TRBD1,TRBJ1-5,-,TGTGCCAGTAAGACAGGGGGGAGCGGAGATCAGCCCCAGCATTTT,CASKTGGSGDQPQHF